One and the same sample provided the 19 T cell receptor beta chains below, sequenced in a study of blood T cell repertoires in COVID-19. TCRdb's copy holds only in-frame clones and misses some; the assay was immunoSEQ multiplex PCR. The data show 200,000 to 250,000 clones, approximately 84% seen once. The sequenced sample consisted of peripheral blood. Source of these receptors: a woman aged 25 to 39 who had recovered from COVID-19.

The CDR3 here is CASSPEQGGLNTEAFF. CDR3 coding DNA: TGTGCCAGCTCACCAGAACAGGGGGGATTGAACACTGAAGCTTTCTTT. The chain employs TRBV18 and TRBJ1-1; 8 nucleotides match TRBD1. The CDR3 length is 16 residues. J was trimmed by 0 bases and V by 2 bases; bases with no gene match: 5. Germline CDR1 reads KGHSH; CDR2 reads LQKENI.

The J gene is TRBJ2-1, the V gene TRBV12-5; D might be TRBD2 (6 bases). Germline V gene sequence: CDR1 LGHNT, CDR2 FRNRAP. V dropped 3 bases and J dropped 10 bases, with 10 bases sitting between them. This CDR3 is built from 12 residues. The CDR3 nucleotides are TGTGCTAGTGGTTTTTGGGGAGGCGAGCAGTTCTTC. It yields the protein CASGFWGGEQFF.

This chain uses TRBV15 with TRBJ2-1, with TRBD2 identical over 11 bases. Trimming cost V 2 bases and J 7 bases; bases outside gene matches: 7. The CDR3 is made up of 16 amino acids. Germline V gives CDR1 LNHNV, CDR2 YYDKDF (reference sequence). CDR3 region: CATSRSLAGGGNEQFF. The CDR3 bases are TGTGCCACCAGCAGATCCCTAGCGGGGGGCGGTAATGAGCAGTTCTTC.

The chain has TRBV30 and TRBJ2-7, with 11 bases aligning to TRBD1. This CDR3 spans 14 amino acids. V dropped 3 bases and J dropped 4; count of bases not matched to a gene: 5. The germline V gene encodes CDR1 GTSNPN and CDR2 SVGIG (reference sequence). The CDR3 region is CAWSPGQGAYEQYF. CDR3 nucleotide sequence: TGTGCCTGGAGCCCAGGACAGGGGGCGTACGAGCAGTACTTC.

The chain has TRBV19 and TRBJ1-4, with 7 bases that match TRBD1. Losses at the gene ends were 3 bases for V and 8 bases for J; bases not matched to a gene: 9. The CDR3 consists of 15 residues. CDR1 LNHDA and CDR2 SQIVND come from the germline V gene (reference sequence). The CDR3 bases are TGTGCCAGTAGTATTATGGGGACAGTAGGAGAAAAACTGTTTTTT. Protein: CASSIMGTVGEKLFF.

V and J are TRBV4-1 and TRBJ1-2; D call uncertain. Germline V lookup: CDR1 MGHRA, CDR2 YSYEKL. With 0 bases removed from V and 4 bases from J, the gap between germline ends came to 12 bases. The CDR3 is 15 amino acids. CDR3 DNA sequence: TGCGCCAGCAGCCAAGAAGGGAGTCAATTCTATGGCTACACCTTC. Translated, it gives CASSQEGSQFYGYTF.

This rearrangement joins TRBV6-2 or TRBV6-3 to TRBJ1-2; 9 bases are shared with TRBD1. V trimming: 0 bases; J trimming: 5 bases; junction bases outside the gene matches: 10. The CDR3 consists of 17 residues. CDR1 is MNHEY and CDR2 is SVGEGT in the germline V gene. The CDR3 DNA reads TGTGCCAGCAGTTACTCGTTGAACAGGGGGCCAAGGTATGGCTACACCTTC. Encoded protein: CASSYSLNRGPRYGYTF.

The sample holds one count of this clone. The rearrangement joins TRBV5-1 to TRBJ1-3; TRBD1 might be the D (5 bases). Trimming left V 5 bases short and J 0 bases short, with 18 bases between. Germline V gene lookup returns CDR1 SGHRS and CDR2 YFSETQ. CDR3 length equals 17 residues. The CDR3 region is CASRRDGGGNSGNTIYF. CDR3 coding DNA: TGCGCCAGCAGGAGGGACGGAGGAGGGAACTCTGGAAACACCATATATTTT.

V is TRBV2 and J is TRBJ1-4, with D possibly being TRBD1 (5 bases). V gave up 7 bases and J gave up 8 bases, with 14 bases separating them. Germline V CDR1 and CDR2: SNHLY, FYNNEI. This CDR3 spans 13 amino acids. CDR3 sequence reads: CASTLGLREKLFF. As DNA, the CDR3 is TGTGCCAGCACCCTGGGACTTAGGGAAAAACTGTTTTTT.

This rearrangement joins TRBV30 to TRBJ2-7; TRBD2 agrees at 8 bases. Trimming cost V 0 bases and J 4 bases; bases outside gene matches: 8. The CDR3 spans 15 residues. CDR1 is GTSNPN and CDR2 is SVGIG in the germline V gene (reference sequence). This CDR3 is CAWSVAGTRAYEQYF. The DNA for the CDR3 is TGTGCCTGGAGTGTAGCCGGGACTAGAGCGTACGAGCAGTACTTC.

The chain uses TRBV27 and TRBJ2-1; 8 nucleotides line up with TRBD1. The CDR3 sequence is 16 residues long. The junction had 11 bases not matched to a gene; V was cut back by 6 bases and J by 4 bases. CDR1 MNHEY and CDR2 SMNVEV come from the germline V gene (reference sequence). The CDR3 here is CASRGWVRQGYNEQFF. The CDR3 bases are TGTGCCAGCAGGGGATGGGTCAGACAGGGGTACAATGAGCAGTTCTTC.

The V gene is TRBV5-6, the J gene TRBJ1-5; D uncertain. Germline loops: CDR1 SGHDT, CDR2 YYEEEE. CDR3 size: 13 residues. V was trimmed by 0 bases and J by 4 bases, leaving 5 bases between them. The CDR3 nucleotides read TGTGCCAGCAGCTTGGGGCCAAATCAGCCCCAGCATTTT. Protein: CASSLGPNQPQHF.

The chain combines TRBV27 with TRBJ2-1; maybe TRBD1 (6 bases). V gave up 5 bases and J gave up 1 base, with 15 bases separating them. This CDR3 is built from 16 residues. Germline CDR1 and CDR2: MNHEY and SMNVEV (reference sequence). This chain's CDR3 is CASSPPQGISYNEQFF. The CDR3 bases are TGTGCCAGCAGTCCCCCACAGGGAATATCCTACAATGAGCAGTTCTTC.

The V call is TRBV7-2, the J call TRBJ2-7; D possibly corresponds to TRBD1 (6 bases). V lost 2 bases, J lost 4 bases, and 24 bases lay in between. CDR1 is SGHTA and CDR2 is FQGNSA in the germline V gene. This CDR3 has 18 amino acids. The CDR3 nucleotides are TGTGCCAGCAGCTTAACGGCCACCCCCGGCAGGGGAAGGTACGAGCAGTACTTC. It translates to CASSLTATPGRGRYEQYF.

V usage is TRBV2 and J usage is TRBJ1-6, with 7 bases aligning to TRBD1. The junction had 7 bases not matched to a gene; V was cut back by 5 bases and J by 6 bases. Germline assignment: CDR1 SNHLY and CDR2 FYNNEI. CDR3 length: 15 amino acids. This CDR3 reads CASSNPGTVNSPLHF. For the CDR3, the DNA is TGTGCCAGCAGTAACCCAGGGACAGTTAATTCACCCCTCCACTTT.

The V and J genes are TRBV3-1 (or the pseudogene TRBV3-2) and TRBJ2-5; D possibly corresponds to TRBD2 (6 bases). Trimming stripped 5 bases from V and 1 base from J, with 11 bases between. The CDR3 consists of 14 residues. Germline lookup yields CDR1 LGHDT and CDR2 YNNKEL (reference sequence). In nucleotides, the CDR3 is TGTGCCAGCAGCTCCGGGACTTTCCAAGAGACCCAGTACTTC. Its translation is CASSSGTFQETQYF.

This rearrangement joins TRBV5-1 to TRBJ2-1, with D possibly being TRBD2 (5 bases). V shed 2 bases and J shed 4 bases, with 10 bases lying between them. CDR1 and CDR2 (germline): SGHRS, YFSETQ. The CDR3 has 14 amino acids. CDR3 loop: CASSLRTQYNEQFF. Written as DNA, the CDR3 is TGCGCCAGCAGCTTAAGGACTCAGTACAATGAGCAGTTCTTC.

V is TRBV30 and J is TRBJ1-3; 8 bases map to TRBD1. V was clipped by 8 bases and J by 0 bases; unmatched bases: 3. The CDR3 has 13 amino acids. CDR1 is GTSNPN and CDR2 is SVGIG in the germline V gene (reference sequence). The chain's CDR3 is CAIGQGSGNTIYF. The CDR3 DNA sequence: TGTGCCATCGGACAGGGCTCTGGAAACACCATATATTTT.

The chain recombines TRBV6-1 with TRBJ2-7; 7 positions agree with TRBD1. CDR3 length: 15 residues. V lost 1 base, J lost 3 bases, and 6 bases stayed unmatched. Germline V gene sequence: CDR1 MNHNS, CDR2 SASEGT. CDR3 residues: CASSEVGTANYEQYF. The CDR3 DNA sequence: TGTGCCAGCAGTGAAGTGGGGACAGCCAACTACGAGCAGTACTTC.